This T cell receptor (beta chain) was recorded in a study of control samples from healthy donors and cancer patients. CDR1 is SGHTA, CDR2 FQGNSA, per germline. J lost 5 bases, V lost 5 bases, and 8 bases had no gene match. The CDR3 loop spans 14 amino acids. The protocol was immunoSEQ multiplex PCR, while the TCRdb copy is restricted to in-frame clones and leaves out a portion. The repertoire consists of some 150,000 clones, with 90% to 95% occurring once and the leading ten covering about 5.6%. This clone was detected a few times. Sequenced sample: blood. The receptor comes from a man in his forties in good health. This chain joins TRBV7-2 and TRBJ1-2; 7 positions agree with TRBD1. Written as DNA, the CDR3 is TGTGCCAGCAGCCCCCGGACAGGATTGTATGGCTACACCTTC. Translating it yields CASSPRTGLYGYTF.